The next 4 T cell receptor beta chains were all read from a single sample in a study of T cell repertoires in ileal Crohn's disease. Clones were read by immunoSEQ multiplex PCR, and TCRdb kept only the in-frame ones, dropping some. The table includes about 15,000 clones, around nine tenths detected once. Sequencing used ileal tissue. The receptors were sampled from an adult with Crohn's disease.

The chain uses TRBV6-1 and TRBJ1-1; D unclear. CDR3 length: 11 residues. V gave up 8 bases and J gave up 8 bases, with 12 bases separating them. The germline CDR1 and CDR2 sequences are MNHNS and SASEGT. The CDR3 DNA follows: TGTGCCAGCGAGAGTCGTAGCGAAGCTTTCTTT. Translated: CASESRSEAFF.

The chain joins TRBV7-9 to TRBJ2-2, with 7 bases lining up with TRBD2. Germline lookup yields CDR1 SEHNR and CDR2 FQNEAQ (reference sequence). The junction had 16 bases not matched to a gene; V was cut back by 5 bases and J by 1 base. The CDR3 has 19 residues. CDR3 sequence: CASSPRGGGGSENTGELFF. CDR3 nucleotide sequence: TGTGCCAGCAGCCCCCGCGGGGGTGGCGGTAGCGAGAACACCGGGGAGCTGTTTTTT.

This sequence joins TRBV30 and TRBJ2-5; tentatively, D is TRBD1 (5 bases). The J call could be wrong; TRBJ2-7 is a better fit for the DNA end. The CDR3 has 13 amino acids. Germline-derived CDR1 and CDR2 are GTSNPN and SVGIG (reference sequence). The CDR3 nucleotides are TGTGCCTGGAGTGTAACAGGAACCGCCGAGCAGTACTTC. This translates into CAWSVTGTAEQYF.

The genes are TRBV6-5 and TRBJ1-1, with D tentatively TRBD1 (6 bases). Germline V CDR1 and CDR2: MNHEY, SVGAGI. Trimming removed 7 bases from V and 8 bases from J, with 14 bases in between. This CDR3 comprises 12 residues. The CDR3 nucleotides are TGTGCCAGCACCAGGGGAGGGCGGGAAGCTTTCTTT. Protein sequence: CASTRGGREAFF.